The entry that follows covers one T cell receptor (beta chain) sequence. Using immunoSEQ multiplex PCR, the repertoire was profiled, and TCRdb retains in-frame clones only, with some absent. The sample lists about 290,000 clones; nearly 90% were seen once. These data are taken from a study of blood T cell repertoires in COVID-19. The CDR3 totals 12 residues. V dropped 3 bases and J dropped 6 bases, with 9 bases sitting between them. This clonotype was sampled from a woman younger than 45 with COVID-19, enrolled during active disease. The specimen sequenced was peripheral blood. J is TRBJ2-7 and V is TRBV12-3 or TRBV12-4; no definite D call. The CDR3 DNA is TGTGCCAGCAGTTTTTCCGCCGGCGAGCAGTACTTC. Protein: CASSFSAGEQYF.